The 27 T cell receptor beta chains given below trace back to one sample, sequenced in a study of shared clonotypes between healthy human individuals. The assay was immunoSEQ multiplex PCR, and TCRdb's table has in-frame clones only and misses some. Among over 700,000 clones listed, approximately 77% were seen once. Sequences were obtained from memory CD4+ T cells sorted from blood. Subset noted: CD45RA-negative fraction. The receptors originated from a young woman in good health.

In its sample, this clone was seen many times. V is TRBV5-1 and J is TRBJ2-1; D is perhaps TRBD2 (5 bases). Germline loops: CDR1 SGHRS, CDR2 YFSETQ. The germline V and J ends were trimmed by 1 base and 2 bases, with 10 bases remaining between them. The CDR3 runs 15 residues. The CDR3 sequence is CASSLTPGTYNEQFF. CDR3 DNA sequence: TGCGCCAGCAGCTTGACGCCCGGGACCTACAATGAGCAGTTCTTC.

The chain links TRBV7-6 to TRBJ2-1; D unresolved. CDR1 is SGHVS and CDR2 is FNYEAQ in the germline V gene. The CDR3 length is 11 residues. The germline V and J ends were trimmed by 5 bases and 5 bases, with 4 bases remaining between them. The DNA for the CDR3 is TGTGCCAGCAGCATTCACAATGAGCAGTTCTTC. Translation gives CASSIHNEQFF.

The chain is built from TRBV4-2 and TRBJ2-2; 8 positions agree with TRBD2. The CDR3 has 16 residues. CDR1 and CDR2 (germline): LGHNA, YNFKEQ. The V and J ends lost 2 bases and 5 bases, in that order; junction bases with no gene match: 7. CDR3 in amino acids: CASSQSPGLVTGELFF. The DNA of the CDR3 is TGTGCCAGCAGCCAAAGCCCGGGACTAGTAACCGGGGAGCTGTTTTTT.

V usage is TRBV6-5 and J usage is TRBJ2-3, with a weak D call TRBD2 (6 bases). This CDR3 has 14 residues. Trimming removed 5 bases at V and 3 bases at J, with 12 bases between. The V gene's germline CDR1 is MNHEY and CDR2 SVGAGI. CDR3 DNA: TGTGCCAGCAGTCACCGAGGACTAACAGATACGCAGTATTTT. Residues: CASSHRGLTDTQYF.

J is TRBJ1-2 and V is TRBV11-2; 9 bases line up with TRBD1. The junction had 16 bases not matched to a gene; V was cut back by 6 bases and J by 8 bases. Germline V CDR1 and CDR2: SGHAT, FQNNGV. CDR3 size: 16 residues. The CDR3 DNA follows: TGTGCCAGCAGTTCCGTCAATCCGGGACAGGGAGGCGGCTACACCTTC. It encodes CASSSVNPGQGGGYTF.

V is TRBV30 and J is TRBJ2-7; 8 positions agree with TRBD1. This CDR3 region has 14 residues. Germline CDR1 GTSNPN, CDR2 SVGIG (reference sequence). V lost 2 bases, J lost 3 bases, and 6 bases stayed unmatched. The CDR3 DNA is TGTGCCTGGAGTATAGGACAGGGACTCTACGAGCAGTACTTC. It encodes CAWSIGQGLYEQYF.

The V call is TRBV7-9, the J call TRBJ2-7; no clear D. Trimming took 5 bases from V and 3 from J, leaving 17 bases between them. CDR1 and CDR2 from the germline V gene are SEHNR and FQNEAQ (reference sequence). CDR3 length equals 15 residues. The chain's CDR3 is CASSAWDPPLYEQYF. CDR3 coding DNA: TGTGCCAGCAGCGCGTGGGATCCCCCTCTCTACGAGCAGTACTTC.

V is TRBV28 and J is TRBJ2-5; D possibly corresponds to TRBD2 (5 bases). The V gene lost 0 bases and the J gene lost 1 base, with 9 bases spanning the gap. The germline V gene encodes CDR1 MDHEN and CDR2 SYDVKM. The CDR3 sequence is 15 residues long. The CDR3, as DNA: TGTGCCAGCAGTTTATGGAACGGACTCCAAGAGACCCAGTACTTC. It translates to CASSLWNGLQETQYF.

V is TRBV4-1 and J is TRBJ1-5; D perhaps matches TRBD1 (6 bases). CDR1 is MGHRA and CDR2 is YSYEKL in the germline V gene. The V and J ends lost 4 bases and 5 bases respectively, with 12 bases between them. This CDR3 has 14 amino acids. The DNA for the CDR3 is TGCGCCAGCAGCCGAGAGGACAGCTATCAGCCCCAGCATTTT. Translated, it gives CASSREDSYQPQHF.

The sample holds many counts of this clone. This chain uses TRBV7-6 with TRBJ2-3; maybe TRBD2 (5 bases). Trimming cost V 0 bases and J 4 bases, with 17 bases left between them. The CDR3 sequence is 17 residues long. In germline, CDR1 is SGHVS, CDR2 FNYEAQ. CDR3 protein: CASSLARLASPPDTQYF. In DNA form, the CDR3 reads TGTGCCAGCAGCTTAGCCCGCCTAGCAAGTCCCCCAGATACGCAGTATTTT. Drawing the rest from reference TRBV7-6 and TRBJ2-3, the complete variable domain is GAGVSQSPRYKVTKRGQDVALRCDPISGHVSLYWYRQALGQGPEFLTYFNYEAQQDKSGLPNDRFSAERPEGSISTLTIQRTEQRDSAMYRCASSLARLASPPDTQYFGPGTRLTVL.

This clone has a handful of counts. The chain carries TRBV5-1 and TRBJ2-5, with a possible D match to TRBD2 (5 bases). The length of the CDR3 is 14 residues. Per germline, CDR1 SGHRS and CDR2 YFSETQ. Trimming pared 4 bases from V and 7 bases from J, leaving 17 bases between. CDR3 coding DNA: TGCGCCAGCAGCCCCCTCGAGGGAGATGGGACCCAGTACTTC. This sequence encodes CASSPLEGDGTQYF.

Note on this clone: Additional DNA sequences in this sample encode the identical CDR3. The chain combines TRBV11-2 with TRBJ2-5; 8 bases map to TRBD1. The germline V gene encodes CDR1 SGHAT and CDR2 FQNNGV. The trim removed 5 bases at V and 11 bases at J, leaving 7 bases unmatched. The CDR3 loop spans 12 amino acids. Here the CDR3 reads CASSIGTGGQYF. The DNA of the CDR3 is TGTGCCAGCAGCATCGGGACAGGAGGACAGTACTTC.

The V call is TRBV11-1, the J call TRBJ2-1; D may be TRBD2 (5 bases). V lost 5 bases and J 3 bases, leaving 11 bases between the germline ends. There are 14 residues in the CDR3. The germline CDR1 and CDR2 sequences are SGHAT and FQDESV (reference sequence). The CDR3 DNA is TGTGCCAGCAGCCCCCGGGAAGTCTACAATGAGCAGTTCTTC. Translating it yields CASSPREVYNEQFF.

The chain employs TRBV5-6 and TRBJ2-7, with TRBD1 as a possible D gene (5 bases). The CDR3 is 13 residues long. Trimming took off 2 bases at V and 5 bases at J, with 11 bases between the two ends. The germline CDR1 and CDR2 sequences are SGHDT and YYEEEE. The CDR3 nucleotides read TGTGCCAGCAGCTTTGCAGGGTCGGACGAGCAGTACTTC. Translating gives CASSFAGSDEQYF.

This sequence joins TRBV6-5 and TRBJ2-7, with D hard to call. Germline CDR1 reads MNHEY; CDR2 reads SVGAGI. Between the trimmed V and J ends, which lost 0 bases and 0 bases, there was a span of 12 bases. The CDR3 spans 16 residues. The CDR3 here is CASSYSRLYSSYEQYF. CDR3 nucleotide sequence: TGTGCCAGCAGTTACTCGCGTTTATACAGCTCCTACGAGCAGTACTTC.

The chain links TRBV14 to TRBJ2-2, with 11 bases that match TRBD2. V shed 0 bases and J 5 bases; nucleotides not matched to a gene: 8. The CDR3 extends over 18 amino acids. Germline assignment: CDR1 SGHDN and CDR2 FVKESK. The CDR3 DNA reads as TGTGCCAGCAGCCAAGATTCCCGGCTAGCGGGAGGTACCGGGGAGCTGTTTTTT. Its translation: CASSQDSRLAGGTGELFF.

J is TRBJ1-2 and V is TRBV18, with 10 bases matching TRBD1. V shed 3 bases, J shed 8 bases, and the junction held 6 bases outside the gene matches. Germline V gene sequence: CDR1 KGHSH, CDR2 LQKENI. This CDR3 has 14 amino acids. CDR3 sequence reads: CASSPGQGRSGYTF. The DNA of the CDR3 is TGTGCCAGCTCACCGGGACAGGGGAGAAGCGGCTACACCTTC.

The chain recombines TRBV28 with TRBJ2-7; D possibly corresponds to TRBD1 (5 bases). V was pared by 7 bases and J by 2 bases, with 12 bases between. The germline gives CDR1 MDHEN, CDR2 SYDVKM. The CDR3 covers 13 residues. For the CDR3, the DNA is TGTGCCAGCAATAGACAGCGCCCCTACGAGCAGTACTTC. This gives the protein CASNRQRPYEQYF.

The CDR3 spells CASSRRHWDTPPGEQYF. In DNA form, the CDR3 reads TGTGCCAGTAGTAGGAGGCACTGGGACACTCCTCCCGGCGAGCAGTACTTC. The chain is built from TRBV19 and TRBJ2-7, with a possible D match to TRBD1 (6 bases). The CDR3 consists of 17 residues. Trimming removed 4 bases from V and 6 bases from J, with 25 bases in between. Germline CDR1 is LNHDA and CDR2 is SQIVND (reference sequence). Full variable domain (remainder filled in from reference TRBV19 and TRBJ2-7): DGGITQSPKYLFRKEGQNVTLSCEQNLNHDAMYWYRQDPGQGLRLIYYSQIVNDFQKGDIAEGYSVSREKKESFPLTVTSAQKNPTAFYLCASSRRHWDTPPGEQYFGPGTRLTVT.

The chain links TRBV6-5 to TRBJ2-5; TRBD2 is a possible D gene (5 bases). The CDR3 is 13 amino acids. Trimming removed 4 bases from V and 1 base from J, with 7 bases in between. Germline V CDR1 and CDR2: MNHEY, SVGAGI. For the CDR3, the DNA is TGTGCCAGCAGTTCACTAGTCCAAGAGACCCAGTACTTC. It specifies CASSSLVQETQYF.

CDR3 residues: CASSFPGGVPYEQYF. The CDR3 bases are TGCGCCAGCAGCTTCCCAGGGGGCGTCCCCTACGAGCAGTACTTC. The chain uses TRBV5-1 and TRBJ2-7, with 8 bases aligning to TRBD1. Trimming removed 2 bases from V and 2 bases from J; junction bases left unmatched: 6. The CDR3 sequence is 15 residues long. Germline V gives CDR1 SGHRS, CDR2 YFSETQ.

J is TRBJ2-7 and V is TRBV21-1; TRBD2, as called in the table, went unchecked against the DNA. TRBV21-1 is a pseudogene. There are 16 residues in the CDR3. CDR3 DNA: TGTGCCAGCAGCAAAACCGTTCCTAGCCAGACCTACGAGCAGTACTTC. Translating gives CASSKTVPSQTYEQYF.

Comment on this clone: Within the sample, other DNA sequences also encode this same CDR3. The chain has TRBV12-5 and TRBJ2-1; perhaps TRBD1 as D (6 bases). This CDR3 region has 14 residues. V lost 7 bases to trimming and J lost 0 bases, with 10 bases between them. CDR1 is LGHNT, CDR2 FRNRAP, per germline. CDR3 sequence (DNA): TGTGCTAGTGCCCAGGACAGCTCCTACAATGAGCAGTTCTTC. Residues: CASAQDSSYNEQFF.

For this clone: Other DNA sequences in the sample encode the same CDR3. CDR3 nucleotides: TGCAGCGTTGGACAGGGCACAGATACGCAGTATTTT. Its protein is CSVGQGTDTQYF. The chain combines TRBV29-1 with TRBJ2-3, with D possibly matching TRBD1 (6 bases). Looked up from germline, CDR1 is SQVTM and CDR2 is ANQGSEA. The CDR3 extends over 12 amino acids. Trimming shortened V by 4 bases and J by 1 base, and 6 bases separated the two germline ends.

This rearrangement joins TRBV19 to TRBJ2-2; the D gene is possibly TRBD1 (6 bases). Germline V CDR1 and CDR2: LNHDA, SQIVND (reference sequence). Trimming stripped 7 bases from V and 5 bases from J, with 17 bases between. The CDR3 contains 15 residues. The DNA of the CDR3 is TGTGCCAGTACCCCGGGGCAGGGGCAAACCGGGGAGCTGTTTTTT. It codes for CASTPGQGQTGELFF.

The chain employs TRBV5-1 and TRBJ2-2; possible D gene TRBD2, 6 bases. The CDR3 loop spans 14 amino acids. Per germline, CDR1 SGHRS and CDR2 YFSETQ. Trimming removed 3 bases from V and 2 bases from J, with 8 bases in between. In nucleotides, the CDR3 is TGCGCCAGCAGCTCTAGCGTTAACACCGGGGAGCTGTTTTTT. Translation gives CASSSSVNTGELFF.

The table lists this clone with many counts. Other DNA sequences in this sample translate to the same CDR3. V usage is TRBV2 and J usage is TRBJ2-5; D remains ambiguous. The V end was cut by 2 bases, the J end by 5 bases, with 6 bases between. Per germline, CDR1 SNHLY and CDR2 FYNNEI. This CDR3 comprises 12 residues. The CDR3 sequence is CASSERRETQYF. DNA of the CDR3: TGTGCCAGCAGTGAAAGACGGGAGACCCAGTACTTC.